This T cell receptor (beta chain) was retrieved from a study of blood T cells in healthy people across ages (dated by TCRdb to 2013 to 2016). For the wider study: In model experiments, template switching captured about one uniquely barcoded TCR beta cDNA molecule for every two T cells. Donors were grouped into four age groups: young (average roughly 17 years), middle-aged (around 39), aged (approximately 67) and long-lived (around 80). Two additional independent replicas of 1 million unique cDNA reads from the same blood draw were analyzed for two donors (one aged 18 to 29 and one aged 80 or older). Age-related changes in TCR beta repertoire diversity were measured in the study by deep sequencing normalized with unique cDNA molecular identifiers.

The library was obtained by 5' RACE. The run used an Illumina HiSeq 2500. The second PCR ran for about 6 to 11 cycles and used a J-beta primer mix along with a sample-barcoded 5' primer. A template-switch 5' adaptor carrying 12 random nucleotides introduced a unique molecular identifier onto each TCR beta cDNA molecule. At least 2.5 million CDR3-containing paired-end reads were obtained from each sample. All of the RNA was converted into first-strand cDNA using the Mint cDNA synthesis kit, with a TRBC-specific oligonucleotide serving as the primer. After uracil-DNA glycosylase treatment, a first 18-cycle PCR used universal primers M1SS and BC2_uni_R on all cDNA. The paper's processing steps were these. For normalization, 1 million high-quality reads were randomly selected from each sample, with every read carrying a distinct molecular identifier. Instead of being binned into consensus sequences, reads with shared molecular identifiers were discarded. MiTCR, run with a Q25 quality threshold and the strictest error-elimination algorithm, handled CDR3 identification, clonotype clustering and error correction. A nonparametric unseen species model using Euler transformation provided a lower-bound estimate of total TCR beta diversity. The raw public reads went through TCRdb reprocessing: fastp at Q25, MiXCR clone calling, in-frame beta chains kept. Identical CDR3 protein sequences are pooled into one entry, listed with their most common genes and DNA. TCRdb's processing, not the authors' own work, is the source of the V and J calls. This sample gives under 700,000 distinct CDR3 sequences in total; around 24% of them show up just once. Clones ranked in the top ten supply approximately 8.7% of the sample.

The study at large found these results: Conclusive comparison of naive and antigen-experienced compartments was prevented by the profiling of bulk unsorted PBMCs. As age increased, observed TCR beta diversity per million T cells dropped in a roughly linear way, and a significant reduction was already evident by age about 40. The long-lived group showed more naive CD4+ T cells, fewer expanded clones and increased TCR diversity than the aged group, suggesting age selection. A strong correlation was found between observed TCR beta diversity and the percentage of naive T cells measured by flow cytometry. Estimates of total diversity based on one million sequenced T cells were regarded as lower bounds and as underestimates. Because the CMV infection status of the donors was unknown, age-related changes in expanded clonotypes may potentially have been confounded.

The approximately 39 donors, aged about 6 to 95 years, were systemically healthy Caucasian individuals from Russia. About 9.8 milliliters of peripheral blood were drawn from each donor into EDTA-treated Vacutainer tubes. Ficoll-Paque density-gradient centrifugation was used to isolate PBMCs, with at least 7 million per sample. Trizol reagent was used to extract total RNA from PBMCs, with at least 5 micrograms per sample. The percentages of naive CD45RAhigh/CD27high T cells were determined by flow cytometry on a PBMC aliquot from every donor. V lost 0 bases and J lost 2 bases; the stretch between them is 15 bases long. In the germline V gene (reference sequence), CDR1 corresponds to SEHNR and CDR2 to FQNEAQ. The CDR3 numbers 17 residues from cysteine through phenylalanine. Of the read, only the CDR3 DNA is kept; its 51 bases are in frame from base 1. This clonotype was seen more than once but under ten times. Its antigen remains undetermined. It has no much larger one-base neighbor in the sample; base qualities were not kept.

The sample was also linked to a second study, of T cells of mothers and their children. The second study's paper adds: Nine systemically healthy Caucasian individuals served as donors, namely three mothers together with their six children. cDNA synthesis consumed the entire amount of extracted RNA, loaded at 1.5 ug RNA in each 15 ul reaction. In the second PCR, the M1S primer introduced both the sample barcodes and 2-4 random nucleotides. More than 8.5 million TCR beta CDR3 reads were obtained from each mother, and roughly 3 million reads were obtained from each child. In both related and unrelated pairs, thymic selection shapes the output of TCR recombination in a similar way, with inherited differences having only a minor effect. Normalized repertoire overlap in related mother-child pairs was always slightly higher than in unrelated mother-child pairs, but the difference was never significant. Persistent microchimeric T cell clones were not detected, at a sensitivity of about 100 clones per million clonotypes. To look for features that set related mother-child pairs apart from unrelated individuals, the researchers ran deep NGS to compare the TCR beta repertoires of mothers and children. On average, the children were around 11 +/- 4 years old, while the mothers were around 40 +/- 4 years old. Libraries were sequenced on Illumina HiSeq 2000 with 100+100 nt paired-end reads after adapter ligation with NEBNext reagents. To prevent cross-contamination, the mother and child libraries were prepared a month apart and were sequenced in separate runs. Each donor had between roughly 450,000 and 2,100,000 distinct TCR beta clonotypes identified. Naive TCR beta clonotypes were estimated from low-frequency clonotypes matched to each donor's FACS-determined naive share, without sorting.

Sequencing was done on a sample of blood. This chain is built from TRBV7-9 and TRBJ2-3; the D segment could be TRBD1, given 6 matching bases. The TCR was taken from a boy younger than 18 in good health. The DNA sequence follows: TGTGCCAGCAGCTTAGCTGGGGACACCATACTCACAGATACGCAGTATTTT. The translation is CASSLAGDTILTDTQYF.